Sequencing of this TCR beta chain was carried out in a study of OX40 agonist ivuxolimab in advanced cancers. Study-level background: The patients' treatment was ivuxolimab, an agonistic anti-OX40 (CD134) antibody. Three patients had partial responses: one hepatocellular carcinoma, two cutaneous melanoma.

A remark on this clone: What it binds is not known.

Study observations and caveats: Mean expanded clone counts were higher in CD8+ than CD4+ T cells. Clones of CD4+ and CD8+ blood T cells grew by week 6 at doses of 0.1 to 3.0 mg/kg.

Germline loops: CDR1 SGHRS, CDR2 YFSETQ. The ends were cut back, 0 bases at V and 2 bases at J, with 4 bases in the middle. There are 13 residues in the CDR3. Sequenced by immunoSEQ multiplex PCR; TCRdb stores in-frame clones only, minus some. The sample has under 45,000 clones; approximately 79% are singletons. This sample comprised CD4+ or CD8+ T cells sorted from blood, obtained in a trial of the OX40 agonist ivuxolimab. The sequence was obtained from an adult with an advanced solid tumor such as melanoma, head and neck, liver or kidney cancer. The rearrangement uses TRBV5-1 and TRBJ2-3, with unresolved D. The CDR3 protein is CASSLEVTDTQYF. CDR3 bases: TGCGCCAGCAGCTTGGAGGTCACAGATACGCAGTATTTT.